This TCR beta chain was recovered during a study of T cells in Graves' hyperthyroidism and ophthalmopathy. When ophthalmopathy did not progress within 18 months, Graves' hyperthyroidism was considered stable. RNA transcripts were the template for amplifying TCR beta CDR3 regions. Initially, a first-round RT-PCR of the TCR CDR3 employed the HTBI primer set. TCRdb reprocessed the multiplex PCR reads via MiXCR and lists one record per CDR3 protein. Among about 540,000 distinct CDR3 sequences listed, 35% to 55% were seen once. The sample was peripheral blood or thyroid tissue (not recorded which). The clonotype originates from a woman aged 18-29 years with Graves' hyperthyroidism.

The CDR3 reads CATSRRRETQYF. The CDR3 coding sequence is TGTGCCACCAGCCGTAGGAGAGAGACCCAGTACTTC. The chain employs TRBV15 and TRBJ2-5; the D is unclear. The CDR3 is 12 amino acids. CDR1 and CDR2 from the germline V gene are LNHNV and YYDKDF (reference sequence). V shed 5 bases and J shed 4 bases, with 8 bases lying between them.